The following is a T cell receptor (beta chain) sequence with its context. This sample is drawn from a study of blood T cell repertoires in COVID-19. Trimming left V 6 bases short and J 1 base short, with 13 bases between. The length of the CDR3 is 15 residues. Germline CDR1 MNHEY, CDR2 SMNVEV (reference sequence). Using immunoSEQ multiplex PCR, the repertoire was profiled, and TCRdb retains in-frame clones only, with some absent. The sample consists of around 300,000 clones, about nine tenths of them appearing once. This sequence originates from a woman aged 40 to 49 who had recovered from COVID-19. The genes are TRBV27 and TRBJ1-5; D is ambiguous. The specimen sequenced was peripheral blood. The CDR3 spells CASRQTPMSNQPQHF. As DNA, the CDR3 is TGTGCCAGCAGACAGACGCCAATGAGCAATCAGCCCCAGCATTTT.